This TCR beta chain appears in the sequencing data of a study of Ad26.COV2.S vaccination and SARS-CoV-2 variants. For the study at large: The study gave Ad26.COV2.S intramuscularly, once or twice 56 days apart.

Treatment described: some 19 received Ad26.COV2.S at low or high dose, single or two shots; several received placebo; per-sample allocation not given. It was on day 63 after the first vaccine or placebo injection that samples were taken. Study results and caveats: Following vaccination, spike-specific CD8+ and CD4+ T cell responses reportedly exhibited substantial breadth.

The CDR3 totals 11 residues. The germline V and J ends were trimmed by 7 bases and 0 bases, with 2 bases remaining between them. For this clone: Its antigen is as yet unknown.

Using immunoSEQ multiplex PCR, the repertoire was profiled, and TCRdb retains in-frame clones only, with some absent. Here the sample spans roughly 500,000 clones, around 85% being singletons. The TCR sequence derives from a person aged 18-60 years who received the Ad26.COV2.S COVID-19 vaccine or a placebo. Specimen: peripheral blood, collected in a trial of Ad26.COV2.S vaccine versus placebo. The rearrangement uses TRBV12-3 or TRBV12-4 and TRBJ2-3; no reliable D call. Written as DNA, the CDR3 is TGTGCCAGCAAAAGCACAGATACGCAGTATTTT. This encodes CASKSTDTQYF.